These 10 T cell receptor beta chains came from one sample sequenced in a study of blood T cell repertoires in COVID-19. Method: immunoSEQ multiplex PCR; TCRdb's copy keeps in-frame clones and lacks some. The data contain roughly 220,000 clones, around 90% of them singletons. The sample taken for sequencing was PBMCs or T cells enriched from blood (not recorded which). Receptors originate from a man aged 25-45 years who had been exposed to COVID-19.

The chain couples TRBV5-4 to TRBJ2-3, with TRBD2 matching over 12 bases. CDR3 length equals 14 residues. Germline CDR1 reads SGHNT; CDR2 reads YYREEE (reference sequence). V dropped 1 base and J dropped 8; count of bases not matched to a gene: 2. The DNA of the CDR3 is TGTGCCAGCAGCTTGTCGACTAGCGGGGGTACGCAGTATTTT. It specifies CASSLSTSGGTQYF.

In nucleotides, the CDR3 is TGTGCCAGCAGCCAAGATTCTTTACGGACAGGGTCCTACAATGAGCAGTTCTTC. Protein: CASSQDSLRTGSYNEQFF. The V gene is TRBV4-2, the J gene TRBJ2-1; 8 bases align to TRBD1. Trimming at V came to 0 bases and at J to 1 base, leaving 8 bases not matched to a gene. CDR3 size: 18 residues. Germline V gene lookup returns CDR1 LGHNA and CDR2 YNFKEQ.

The CDR3 protein is CASSVASIGGGAKDGELFF. The DNA for the CDR3 is TGTGCCAGCAGCGTAGCGTCGATTGGCGGGGGGGCCAAGGACGGGGAGCTGTTTTTT. J is TRBJ2-2 and V is TRBV9; 9 nucleotides line up with TRBD2. CDR1 and CDR2 (germline): SGDLS, YYNGEE. The CDR3 is 19 amino acids. Trimming at V came to 0 bases and at J to 7 bases, leaving 16 bases not matched to a gene.

V and J are TRBV30 and TRBJ2-3; 11 bases align to TRBD2. Germline CDR1 and CDR2: GTSNPN and SVGIG (reference sequence). The V segment lost 2 bases and the J segment 8 bases; nucleotides outside the gene matches: 6. The CDR3 contains 14 residues. CDR3 in DNA: TGTGCCTGGAGTCGGACTAGCGGGCCTAGTACGCAGTATTTT. Protein sequence: CAWSRTSGPSTQYF.

About this clone itself: Other nucleotide sequences in the sample specify the same CDR3. This rearrangement joins TRBV12-3 or TRBV12-4 to TRBJ2-7, with D unresolved. This CDR3 spans 11 amino acids. V lost 6 bases to trimming and J lost 0 bases, with 3 bases between them. The CDR3 DNA is TGTGCCAGCAGCTTCTCCTACGAGCAGTACTTC. Translated: CASSFSYEQYF.

The chain couples TRBV6-6 to TRBJ2-2; D not certain. The germline V gene has CDR1 MNHNY and CDR2 SVGAGI (reference sequence). V was clipped by 5 bases and J by 4 bases, with 14 bases between them. This CDR3 is 15 amino acids long. CDR3 in DNA: TGTGCCAGCAGTGCGACCCAGGAAATCACCGGGGAGCTGTTTTTT. Amino acids: CASSATQEITGELFF.

The CDR3 nucleotides read TGTGCCAGTAGTCTATACCAGGCTGGAAACACCATATATTTT. It codes for CASSLYQAGNTIYF. The chain combines TRBV19 with TRBJ1-3, with no clear D. V gave up 5 bases and J gave up 2 bases, with 10 bases separating them. Germline V gene data show CDR1 as LNHDA and CDR2 as SQIVND (reference sequence). The CDR3 extends over 14 amino acids.

This chain joins TRBV18 and TRBJ1-5; D not resolved. Germline values: CDR1 KGHSH, CDR2 LQKENI. CDR3 length: 14 amino acids. V gave up 6 bases and J gave up 0 bases, with 9 bases separating them. Written as DNA, the CDR3 is TGTGCCAGCTCCATAAACTATAGCAATCAGCCCCAGCATTTT. Translating it yields CASSINYSNQPQHF.

The V and J genes are TRBV7-9 and TRBJ1-1; TRBD1 aligns across 7 bases. The CDR3 sequence is 15 residues long. V was clipped by 5 bases and J by 6 bases; unmatched bases: 12. CDR1 and CDR2 (germline): SEHNR, FQNEAQ (reference sequence). The CDR3 region has the DNA TGTGCCAGCAGCCCGTCCCGGGACAGTGGGGCTGAAGCTTTCTTT. This codes for CASSPSRDSGAEAFF. Combining the CDR3 with reference TRBV7-9 and TRBJ1-1 gives the whole variable domain DTGVSQNPRHKITKRGQNVTFRCDPISEHNRLYWYRQTLGQGPEFLTYFQNEAQLEKSRLLSDRFSAERPKGSFSTLEIQRTEQGDSAMYLCASSPSRDSGAEAFFGQGTRLTVV.

This clone was counted ten times or more. The V gene is TRBV3-1 (or the pseudogene TRBV3-2), the J gene TRBJ2-2; the match to TRBD1 covers 7 bases. CDR1 LGHDT and CDR2 YNNKEL come from the germline V gene (reference sequence). The CDR3 covers 15 residues. Germline trimming cut 3 bases from V and 10 bases from J; bases unmatched to any gene: 11. CDR3: CASSQRQGAYEELFF. For the CDR3, the DNA is TGTGCCAGCAGCCAGCGACAGGGTGCATACGAGGAGCTGTTTTTT.